The 22 T cell receptor beta chains given below trace back to one sample, sequenced in a study of blood T cell repertoires in COVID-19. Clones were sequenced by immunoSEQ multiplex PCR, and TCRdb holds only the in-frame ones, with some missing. The top ten hold 0.8% to 0.95% of the sample, which has under 300,000 clones, nearly 95% seen once. Source material: peripheral blood. The source of these receptors is a young man with COVID-19, enrolled during active disease.

V gene TRBV7-9 combines with J gene TRBJ1-1, with 9 bases that match TRBD1. The CDR3 totals 14 residues. V dropped 1 base and J dropped 5; count of bases not matched to a gene: 2. The germline V gene encodes CDR1 SEHNR and CDR2 FQNEAQ (reference sequence). The CDR3 DNA reads TGTGCCAGCAGCTTAGACAGGGGGCATACTGAAGCTTTCTTT. Its translation: CASSLDRGHTEAFF.

The V and J genes are TRBV27 and TRBJ2-1, with D perhaps matching TRBD2 (5 bases). Germline V gives CDR1 MNHEY, CDR2 SMNVEV (reference sequence). Trimming cost V 8 bases and J 4 bases, with 12 bases left between them. There are 13 residues in the CDR3. CDR3 DNA: TGTGCCAGCTCCCGCGGGCGGTACAATGAGCAGTTCTTC. It specifies CASSRGRYNEQFF.

This rearrangement joins TRBV4-1 to TRBJ2-3; 7 bases line up with TRBD2. The CDR3 contains 17 residues. CDR1 is MGHRA and CDR2 is YSYEKL in the germline V gene. V trimming: 1 base; J trimming: 1 base; junction bases outside the gene matches: 8. As DNA, the CDR3 is TGCGCCAGCAGCCAAGGATCGGGGGGATCTGGCACAGATACGCAGTATTTT. Its translation: CASSQGSGGSGTDTQYF.

The chain employs TRBV6-5 and TRBJ2-5; no reliable D call. Germline loops: CDR1 MNHEY, CDR2 SVGAGI. The length of the CDR3 is 14 residues. V lost 2 bases, J lost 4 bases, and 11 bases lay in between. The DNA for the CDR3 is TGTGCCAGCAGTTACATGCTAGAACGAGAGACCCAGTACTTC. Encoded protein: CASSYMLERETQYF.

V is TRBV7-9 and J is TRBJ2-1; D is uncertain. V gave up 0 bases and J gave up 7 bases, with 16 bases separating them. Germline CDR1 and CDR2: SEHNR and FQNEAQ (reference sequence). This CDR3 comprises 16 residues. The CDR3 protein is CASSLAQRARRNEQFF. The CDR3, as DNA: TGTGCCAGCAGCTTAGCGCAGCGAGCTAGAAGAAATGAGCAGTTCTTC.

This chain connects TRBV7-2 to TRBJ1-5, with TRBD1 identical over 7 bases. V lost 5 bases to trimming and J lost 6 bases; unmatched junction nucleotides: 7. Germline V gives CDR1 SGHTA, CDR2 FQGNSA. CDR3 length: 14 amino acids. The CDR3 spells CASSRDSGPQPQHF. CDR3 bases: TGTGCCAGCAGCCGGGACAGTGGGCCTCAGCCCCAGCATTTT.

This chain connects TRBV10-1 to TRBJ1-1, with 8 bases fitting TRBD1. CDR3 length: 15 residues. V lost 6 bases, J lost 3 bases, and 9 bases stayed unmatched. The germline V gene has CDR1 WNHNN and CDR2 SYGVQD (reference sequence). The DNA of the CDR3 is TGCGCCAGCAGCGACCGAACAGGGGGTTACACTGAAGCTTTCTTT. Translated, it gives CASSDRTGGYTEAFF.

The chain recombines TRBV25-1 with TRBJ2-7; a possible D gene is TRBD1 (6 bases). This CDR3 comprises 11 residues. The V gene lost 5 bases and the J gene lost 5 bases, with 7 bases spanning the gap. CDR1 and CDR2 from the germline V gene are MGHDK and SYGVNS. The CDR3 loop reads CASSYRDEQYF. The CDR3 DNA is TGTGCCAGCAGTTACAGGGACGAGCAGTACTTC.

The chain carries TRBV30 and TRBJ1-2; no definite D call. CDR1 is GTSNPN and CDR2 is SVGIG in the germline V gene (reference sequence). V lost 4 bases and J 4 bases, leaving 10 bases between the germline ends. The CDR3 length is 12 residues. CDR3 region: CAWTLGLYGYTF. In DNA form, the CDR3 reads TGTGCCTGGACTCTAGGACTCTATGGCTACACCTTC.

The chain recombines TRBV11-2 with TRBJ2-7; D perhaps matches TRBD1 (6 bases). Trimming shortened V by 5 bases and J by 2 bases, and 16 bases separated the two germline ends. Per germline, CDR1 SGHAT and CDR2 FQNNGV. CDR3 size: 15 residues. The CDR3: CASSTWDTSTYEQYF. The DNA of the CDR3 is TGTGCCAGCAGCACCTGGGACACGTCCACCTACGAGCAGTACTTC.

This chain uses TRBV5-5 with TRBJ2-3; 9 bases agree with TRBD1. Germline values: CDR1 SGHKS, CDR2 YYEKEE (reference sequence). This CDR3 contains 14 residues. V gave up 4 bases and J gave up 6 bases; unmatched junction bases: 6. This CDR3 reads CASSVWTGVDTQYF. The CDR3 DNA reads TGTGCCAGCAGCGTATGGACAGGGGTTGATACGCAGTATTTT.

The CDR3 spells CASGLDDSYEQYF. CDR3 sequence (DNA): TGTGCTAGTGGTTTGGACGACAGCTACGAGCAGTACTTC. This chain links TRBV12-5 with TRBJ2-7; possible D gene TRBD1, 5 bases. CDR3 length: 13 amino acids. Trimming took 1 base from V and 3 from J, leaving 7 bases between them. Germline CDR1 is LGHNT and CDR2 is FRNRAP.

The chain carries TRBV2 and TRBJ2-7; D unresolved. Trimming took off 2 bases at V and 4 bases at J, with 9 bases between the two ends. CDR1 SNHLY and CDR2 FYNNEI come from the germline V gene. The CDR3 extends over 13 amino acids. The CDR3 sequence is CASSERPRYEQYF. DNA for the CDR3: TGTGCCAGCAGTGAAAGGCCGAGGTACGAGCAGTACTTC.

The rearrangement uses TRBV19 and TRBJ1-1, with D uncertain. The germline V gene encodes CDR1 LNHDA and CDR2 SQIVND (reference sequence). The CDR3 loop spans 14 amino acids. The V end was cut by 1 base, the J end by 10 bases, with 16 bases between. Here the CDR3 reads CASSIGWPSVSAFF. For the CDR3, the DNA is TGTGCCAGTAGTATAGGTTGGCCCTCTGTGTCAGCTTTCTTT.

This chain links TRBV5-1 with TRBJ2-2, with TRBD1 identical over 11 bases. The V gene end was trimmed by 4 bases and the J gene end by 6 bases; junction bases not matched to a gene: 5. The CDR3 extends over 15 amino acids. Looked up from germline, CDR1 is SGHRS and CDR2 is YFSETQ. The CDR3 region is CASSLGTGGAGELFF. The CDR3 DNA reads TGCGCCAGCAGCCTTGGGACAGGGGGAGCCGGGGAGCTGTTTTTT.

The J gene is TRBJ2-5, the V gene TRBV10-3; D is possibly TRBD1 (6 bases). Germline values: CDR1 ENHRY, CDR2 SYGVKD. The V end was cut by 0 bases, the J end by 5 bases, with 13 bases between. The CDR3 sequence is 15 residues long. The CDR3 DNA is TGTGCCATCAGTGAGTCGGCAGGGGACCCCGAGACCCAGTACTTC. Protein sequence: CAISESAGDPETQYF.

This clone occurred a few times. This chain uses TRBV12-3 or TRBV12-4 with TRBJ1-2; the D is unclear. CDR3 length: 12 residues. The V and J ends lost 0 bases and 7 bases respectively, with 6 bases between them. CDR3 sequence: CASSLATSGYTF. For the CDR3, the DNA is TGTGCCAGCAGTTTAGCAACTAGTGGCTACACCTTC.

CDR3 sequence (DNA): TGCAGCGTTGTTTTAGGGGGCCTTGAGCAGTTCTTC. It codes for CSVVLGGLEQFF. The genes are TRBV29-1 and TRBJ2-1, with TRBD1 identical over 7 bases. The J segment lost 9 bases and the V segment lost 4 bases, leaving 6 bases of the junction unmatched. This CDR3 comprises 12 residues. Germline CDR1 and CDR2: SQVTM and ANQGSEA.

The rearrangement links TRBV4-1 to TRBJ1-5; TRBD1 is a possible D gene (6 bases). CDR3 length: 15 residues. Between the trimmed V and J ends, which lost 0 bases and 2 bases, there was a span of 8 bases. The germline V gene encodes CDR1 MGHRA and CDR2 YSYEKL. The CDR3 region is CASSQDNRGNQPQHF. As DNA, the CDR3 is TGCGCCAGCAGCCAAGATAACAGGGGCAATCAGCCCCAGCATTTT.

The chain uses TRBV25-1 and TRBJ1-2, with a weak D call TRBD1 (5 bases). V dropped 4 bases and J dropped 0 bases, with 9 bases sitting between them. The CDR3 runs 14 residues. Germline CDR1 reads MGHDK; CDR2 reads SYGVNS. CDR3 DNA sequence: TGTGCCAGCAGTGGACAGACCGCTAACTATGGCTACACCTTC. This translates into CASSGQTANYGYTF.

The CDR3 DNA is TGTGCCAGCAGTGTCCGACAGGGCTCCCACTATGGCTACACCTTC. It translates to CASSVRQGSHYGYTF. The V call is TRBV27, the J call TRBJ1-2; 7 bases match TRBD1. Germline-derived CDR1 and CDR2 are MNHEY and SMNVEV (reference sequence). The CDR3 runs to 15 residues. Trimming removed 5 bases from V and 3 bases from J; junction bases left unmatched: 9.

The chain carries TRBV18 and TRBJ1-6, with 8 positions matching TRBD1. With V trimmed by 6 bases and J by 10 bases, 11 bases remained unmatched. CDR3 length equals 15 residues. Germline loops: CDR1 KGHSH, CDR2 LQKENI. This CDR3 is CASSTTGDGNSPLHF. The DNA of the CDR3 is TGTGCCAGCTCGACGACAGGGGACGGGAACTCACCCCTCCACTTT.